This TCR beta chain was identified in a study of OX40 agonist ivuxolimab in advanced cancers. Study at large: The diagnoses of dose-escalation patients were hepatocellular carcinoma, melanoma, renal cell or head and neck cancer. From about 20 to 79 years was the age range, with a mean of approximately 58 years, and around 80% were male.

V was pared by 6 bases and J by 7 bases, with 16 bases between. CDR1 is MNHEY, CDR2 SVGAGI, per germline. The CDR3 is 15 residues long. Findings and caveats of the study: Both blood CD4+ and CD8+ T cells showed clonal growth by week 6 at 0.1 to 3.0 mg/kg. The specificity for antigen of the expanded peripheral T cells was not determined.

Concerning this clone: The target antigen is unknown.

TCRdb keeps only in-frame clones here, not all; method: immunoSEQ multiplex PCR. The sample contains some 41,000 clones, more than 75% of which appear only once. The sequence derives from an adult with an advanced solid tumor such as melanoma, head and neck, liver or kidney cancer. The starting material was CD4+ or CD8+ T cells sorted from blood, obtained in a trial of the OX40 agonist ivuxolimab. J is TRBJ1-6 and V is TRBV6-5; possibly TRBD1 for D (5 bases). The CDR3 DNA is TGTGCCAGCAGATACCCGGGACGGAAAAATTCACCCCTCCACTTT. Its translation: CASRYPGRKNSPLHF.